What follows is one T cell receptor beta chain and its context. Germline V gene lookup returns CDR1 SNHLY and CDR2 FYNNEI. V gave up 7 bases and J gave up 2 bases, with 9 bases separating them. The CDR3 totals 12 residues. Per the authors' pipeline: The assay estimated nucleated cells by amplifying reference gene primers. The method was immunoSEQ multiplex PCR; TCRdb's version includes in-frame clones alone and lacks a portion of them. V, J and clone size are those of that table, while D and trimming were read from the DNA. The table lists tens of thousands of clones, roughly 90% of them singletons. The sample belongs to a study of blood T cell repertoires in COVID-19. Study context: In each case, the material was cDNA or gDNA derived from T cells, B-cell-depleted T cells, or PBMCs.

The sample taken for sequencing was peripheral blood. The TCR originated in a man aged 55 to 70 with acute or convalescent COVID-19. The chain links TRBV2 to TRBJ2-7, with D tentatively TRBD2 (6 bases). The CDR3 protein is CASTREAYEQYF. DNA of the CDR3: TGTGCCAGCACCAGGGAGGCCTACGAGCAGTACTTC.